Below are 28 T cell receptor beta chains sequenced from a single sample in a study of long-term antiretroviral therapy in people with HIV. With survey level as its setting, the immunoSEQ assay was v3.0. TCRdb's table, derived via immunoSEQ multiplex PCR, lists solely in-frame clones and lacks some. The profile shows 30,000 to 45,000 clones, 75% to 85% of them singletons. The sequencing here drew on unsorted PBMCs, taken 3.4 years after starting antiretroviral therapy. These receptors were collected from a man aged 30-40 years with HIV.

The chain joins TRBV7-2 to TRBJ2-1; tentative D call: TRBD2 (5 bases). Germline lookup yields CDR1 SGHTA and CDR2 FQGNSA. With 5 bases removed from V and 8 bases from J, the gap between germline ends came to 10 bases. The CDR3 loop spans 12 amino acids. For the CDR3, the DNA is TGTGCCAGCAGCGGAGATAGCGATGAGCAGTTCTTC. It is translated as CASSGDSDEQFF.

The chain is built from TRBV30 and TRBJ1-2; no clear D gene. The CDR3 is 17 amino acids. V was pared by 2 bases and J by 4 bases, with 23 bases between. Germline CDR1 reads GTSNPN; CDR2 reads SVGIG (reference sequence). In DNA, the CDR3 is TGTGCCTGGAGTCATGATGGTGCGTGGGTGCGTGCCTATGGCTACACCTTC. It encodes CAWSHDGAWVRAYGYTF.

The chain has TRBV14 and TRBJ2-7, with D hard to call. The V gene lost 4 bases and the J gene lost 1 base, with 8 bases spanning the gap. This CDR3 comprises 13 residues. Germline assignment: CDR1 SGHDN and CDR2 FVKESK. The CDR3 coding sequence is TGTGCCAGCAGCCCGACCTTATCCTACGAGCAGTACTTC. It yields the protein CASSPTLSYEQYF.

The chain links TRBV5-1 to TRBJ2-3; D ambiguous. Germline V CDR1 and CDR2: SGHRS, YFSETQ. V was pared by 0 bases and J by 2 bases, with 4 bases between. CDR3 length: 13 amino acids. DNA of the CDR3: TGCGCCAGCAGCTTGGGGTCCACAGATACGCAGTATTTT. The encoded protein is CASSLGSTDTQYF.

The rearrangement uses TRBV2 and TRBJ2-2, with 7 positions matching TRBD1. The CDR3 covers 16 residues. Per the germline V gene, CDR1 is SNHLY and CDR2 is FYNNEI. Trimming at V came to 3 bases and at J to 10 bases, leaving 14 bases not matched to a gene. CDR3 sequence: CASSETPGQSEKELFF. Written as DNA, the CDR3 is TGTGCCAGCAGTGAGACCCCGGGACAGAGCGAGAAGGAGCTGTTTTTT.

The gene calls are TRBV6-5 and TRBJ2-2; D remains ambiguous. Germline CDR1 reads MNHEY; CDR2 reads SVGAGI. CDR3 length equals 16 residues. Trimming took 2 bases from V and 2 from J, leaving 12 bases between them. DNA for the CDR3: TGTGCCAGCAGTTACACCTTTGGCGCAAACACCGGGGAGCTGTTTTTT. Its translation: CASSYTFGANTGELFF.

The V call is TRBV7-2, the J call TRBJ2-1; D is perhaps TRBD2 (5 bases). The CDR3 is 13 amino acids. CDR1 is SGHTA, CDR2 FQGNSA, per germline. V was trimmed by 2 bases and J by 6 bases, leaving 8 bases between them. This CDR3 reads CASSLTRSNEQFF. The CDR3 nucleotides are TGTGCCAGCAGCTTAACTAGAAGCAATGAGCAGTTCTTC.

The genes are TRBV4-2 and TRBJ1-1; no reliable D call. Trimming removed 0 bases at V and 5 bases at J, with 10 bases between. The CDR3 is made up of 14 amino acids. In germline, CDR1 is LGHNA, CDR2 YNFKEQ. For the CDR3, the DNA is TGTGCCAGCAGCCAAGATGGGGTGAGTACTGAAGCTTTCTTT. This translates into CASSQDGVSTEAFF.

The CDR3 loop is CASSQDNTRGSYEQYF. CDR3 DNA sequence: TGTGCCAGCAGCCAAGACAACACTCGGGGGTCCTACGAGCAGTACTTC. The V and J genes are TRBV7-2 and TRBJ2-7; tentative D call: TRBD2 (6 bases). Germline V gene lookup returns CDR1 SGHTA and CDR2 FQGNSA. Trimming removed 5 bases at V and 1 base at J, with 18 bases between. CDR3 length: 16 residues.

This sequence joins TRBV6-1 and TRBJ2-3; the D gene is possibly TRBD1 (6 bases). CDR1 is MNHNS and CDR2 is SASEGT in the germline V gene. The V gene lost 9 bases and the J gene lost 5 bases, with 15 bases spanning the gap. The CDR3 runs to 13 residues. CDR3 nucleotides: TGTGCCAGTAACCACAGGGAATTAGATACGCAGTATTTT. This codes for CASNHRELDTQYF.

This chain connects TRBV28 to TRBJ1-3; weak D call: TRBD1 (5 bases). Germline lookup yields CDR1 MDHEN and CDR2 SYDVKM. CDR3 length: 15 residues. The V end lost 3 bases, the J end lost 2 bases, and 11 bases lay between the germline ends. This CDR3 reads CASSLGGIAGNTIYF. The CDR3 DNA sequence: TGTGCCAGCAGTTTGGGGGGAATCGCTGGAAACACCATATATTTT.

The V call is TRBV30, the J call TRBJ2-3, with TRBD2 identical over 14 bases. Germline V gene data show CDR1 as GTSNPN and CDR2 as SVGIG (reference sequence). J was trimmed by 4 bases and V by 8 bases; bases with no gene match: 11. The length of the CDR3 is 16 residues. The CDR3: CAGTSGSGGRADTQYF. DNA of the CDR3: TGTGCCGGGACTAGCGGGAGCGGAGGGAGAGCAGATACGCAGTATTTT. Filled out from reference TRBV30 and TRBJ2-3, the complete variable domain reads SQTIHQWPATLVQPVGSPLSLECTVEGTSNPNLYWYRQAAGRGLQLLFYSVGIGQISSEVPQNLSASRPQDRQFILSSKKLLLSDSGFYLCAGTSGSGGRADTQYFGPGTRLTVL.

The chain couples TRBV4-3 to TRBJ2-7; the D gene is possibly TRBD2 (6 bases). With 0 bases removed from V and 0 bases from J, the gap between germline ends came to 21 bases. Germline lookup yields CDR1 LGHNA and CDR2 YSLEER. There are 19 residues in the CDR3. CDR3 amino acids: CASSQEVSGTLISSYEQYF. The CDR3 DNA follows: TGCGCCAGCAGCCAAGAGGTTAGCGGAACTTTAATTAGCTCCTACGAGCAGTACTTC.

This clone was seen a few times. The J gene is TRBJ1-3, the V gene TRBV20-1; unclear D gene. Germline V CDR1 and CDR2: DFQATT, SNEGSKA (reference sequence). The CDR3 spans 11 residues. V lost 5 bases to trimming and J lost 8 bases, with 10 bases between them. CDR3 in amino acids: CSASYLDTIYF. Written as DNA, the CDR3 is TGCAGTGCTTCGTATTTAGACACCATATATTTT.

V and J are TRBV10-2 and TRBJ2-2, with 7 bases fitting TRBD1. Looked up from germline, CDR1 is WSHSY and CDR2 is SAAADI. The CDR3 totals 16 residues. J was trimmed by 0 bases and V by 5 bases; bases with no gene match: 6. The CDR3 DNA sequence: TGCGCCAGCAGTAGAACGGGACAGCCGAACACCGGGGAGCTGTTTTTT. Residues: CASSRTGQPNTGELFF.

The rearrangement uses TRBV10-2 and TRBJ2-7, with D tentatively TRBD1 or TRBD2 (6 bases each). The CDR3 has 13 amino acids. Germline CDR1 reads WSHSY; CDR2 reads SAAADI. Trimming stripped 3 bases from V and 4 bases from J, with 10 bases between. Written as DNA, the CDR3 is TGCGCCAGCAGTGACGGGGGCTGGTACGAGCAGTACTTC. Translated, it gives CASSDGGWYEQYF.

The V gene is TRBV7-9, the J gene TRBJ2-3; no reliable D call. Germline V gives CDR1 SEHNR, CDR2 FQNEAQ (reference sequence). The CDR3 contains 14 residues. With 3 bases removed from V and 0 bases from J, the gap between germline ends came to 7 bases. The CDR3 DNA follows: TGTGCCAGCAGCTTTACCGACAGCACAGATACGCAGTATTTT. It translates to CASSFTDSTDTQYF.

This clone is a singleton in its sample. V and J are TRBV27 and TRBJ2-2; 16 nucleotides match TRBD2. This CDR3 has 17 residues. V gave up 4 bases and J gave up 6 bases; unmatched junction bases: 5. The germline V gene encodes CDR1 MNHEY and CDR2 SMNVEV (reference sequence). CDR3 amino acids: CASSSGLAGGRSGELFF. DNA of the CDR3: TGTGCCAGCAGTTCGGGACTAGCGGGAGGGAGGTCCGGGGAGCTGTTTTTT.

This chain connects TRBV29-1 to TRBJ2-1; 7 nucleotides align to TRBD1. CDR1 and CDR2 (germline): SQVTM, ANQGSEA. The CDR3 spans 18 residues. The V segment lost 3 bases and the J segment 3 bases; nucleotides outside the gene matches: 17. CDR3 amino acids: CSVEEDRIILLGYNEQFF. The CDR3, as DNA: TGCAGCGTTGAGGAGGACAGGATTATCTTACTGGGCTACAATGAGCAGTTCTTC.

This chain joins TRBV19 and TRBJ1-1; 7 bases fit TRBD1. In germline, CDR1 is LNHDA, CDR2 SQIVND (reference sequence). The CDR3 covers 13 residues. J gave up 1 base and V 9 bases, and 5 bases lay outside the gene matches. CDR3 nucleotides: TGTGCCAGCCGACAGGGCCGGAACACTGAAGCTTTCTTT. Translation gives CASRQGRNTEAFF.

This clone was recorded a few times. This chain uses TRBV6-1 with TRBJ2-1, with D possibly being TRBD1 (6 bases). Germline V CDR1 and CDR2: MNHNS, SASEGT. Trimming removed 10 bases from V and 4 bases from J, with 17 bases in between. The CDR3 spans 14 residues. In DNA form, the CDR3 reads TGTGCCATAGAACAGGGAGCAAGTTACAATGAGCAGTTCTTC. This gives the protein CAIEQGASYNEQFF.

The rearrangement links TRBV19 to TRBJ2-1; D remains unclear. V lost 1 base and J 5 bases, leaving 6 bases between the germline ends. The CDR3 runs to 13 residues. Germline CDR1 reads LNHDA; CDR2 reads SQIVND (reference sequence). The CDR3 sequence: CASSIGQDNEQFF. The CDR3 region has the DNA TGTGCCAGTAGTATAGGTCAGGACAATGAGCAGTTCTTC.

The chain recombines TRBV6-5 with TRBJ1-5; no firm D call. Germline CDR1 is MNHEY and CDR2 is SVGAGI. The CDR3 consists of 15 residues. Trimming took 0 bases from V and 4 from J, leaving 10 bases between them. Here the CDR3 DNA reads TGTGCCAGCAGTTACTCGAGGAGTTTTAATCAGCCCCAGCATTTT. Protein: CASSYSRSFNQPQHF.

V usage is TRBV29-1 and J usage is TRBJ2-7, with 9 bases identical to TRBD1. There are 14 residues in the CDR3. V lost 5 bases, J lost 4 bases, and 9 bases stayed unmatched. Germline V gene data show CDR1 as SQVTM and CDR2 as ANQGSEA. Here the CDR3 DNA reads TGCAGCGTTAAATCCGGGACAGGGTCTTACGAGCAGTACTTC. This sequence encodes CSVKSGTGSYEQYF.

This chain connects TRBV28 to TRBJ2-1, with TRBD1 identical over 7 bases. The length of the CDR3 is 13 residues. Germline V gives CDR1 MDHEN, CDR2 SYDVKM. The ends lost 6 bases at V and 4 bases at J; junction bases unmatched: 3. The CDR3 DNA reads as TGTGCCAGCAGAAGGGGACAGTACAATGAGCAGTTCTTC. It translates to CASRRGQYNEQFF.

The chain has TRBV9 and TRBJ2-4; TRBD1 matches at 10 bases. This CDR3 is 19 amino acids long. CDR1 and CDR2 (germline): SGDLS, YYNGEE. J gave up 0 bases and V 0 bases, and 9 bases lay outside the gene matches. CDR3 residues: CASSVGDRGVEVAKNIQYF. In DNA form, the CDR3 reads TGTGCCAGCAGCGTAGGGGACAGGGGAGTAGAGGTAGCCAAAAACATTCAGTACTTC.

The J gene is TRBJ2-7, the V gene TRBV2; D remains unclear. The CDR3 is 11 amino acids. V dropped 4 bases and J dropped 4 bases, with 5 bases sitting between them. The germline CDR1 and CDR2 sequences are SNHLY and FYNNEI. This CDR3 is CASSAKYEQYF. CDR3 coding DNA: TGTGCCAGCAGTGCAAAATACGAGCAGTACTTC. Filled out from reference TRBV2 and TRBJ2-7, the complete variable domain reads EPEVTQTPSHQVTQMGQEVILRCVPISNHLYFYWYRQILGQKVEFLVSFYNNEISEKSEIFDDQFSVERPDGSNFTLKIRSTKLEDSAMYFCASSAKYEQYFGPGTRLTVT.

The gene calls are TRBV11-2 and TRBJ2-7; tentatively, D is TRBD1 (6 bases). Trimming took off 1 base at V and 6 bases at J, with 10 bases between the two ends. Germline lookup yields CDR1 SGHAT and CDR2 FQNNGV. This CDR3 has 13 residues. The CDR3 loop reads CASSLGQGSEQYF. The CDR3 DNA follows: TGTGCCAGCAGCTTAGGCCAGGGGTCCGAGCAGTACTTC.